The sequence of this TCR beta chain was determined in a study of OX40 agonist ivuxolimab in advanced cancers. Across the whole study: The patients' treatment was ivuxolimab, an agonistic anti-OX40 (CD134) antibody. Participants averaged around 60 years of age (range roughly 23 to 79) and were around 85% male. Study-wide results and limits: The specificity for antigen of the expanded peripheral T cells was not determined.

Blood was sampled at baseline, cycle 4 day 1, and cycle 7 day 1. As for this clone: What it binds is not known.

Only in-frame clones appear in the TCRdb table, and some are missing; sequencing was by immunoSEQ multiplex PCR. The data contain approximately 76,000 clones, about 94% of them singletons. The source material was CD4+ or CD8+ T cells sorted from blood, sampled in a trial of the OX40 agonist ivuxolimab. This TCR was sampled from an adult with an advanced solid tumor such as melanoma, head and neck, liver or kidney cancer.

This CDR3 reads CASSPPNLAGGMGTPYEQYF. The DNA of the CDR3 is TGTGCCAGCTCACCACCGAATCTAGCGGGAGGCATGGGTACCCCCTACGAGCAGTACTTC. The chain couples TRBV18 to TRBJ2-7; 11 bases agree with TRBD2. The CDR3 length is 20 residues. V dropped 0 bases and J dropped 2; count of bases not matched to a gene: 15. Germline V gives CDR1 KGHSH, CDR2 LQKENI.